The T cell receptor beta chain described here comes from a study of T cell changes during pregnancy in multiple sclerosis. Some clones are missing from TCRdb's copy, which holds only in-frame ones; the method was immunoSEQ multiplex PCR. The data hold over 30,000 clones, with approximately 90% observed a single time. The source is a female donor with multiple sclerosis, enrolled in a pregnancy study. Specimen: CD4+ T cells from peripheral blood mononuclear cells, collected in the third trimester of pregnancy.

CDR3 in DNA: TGTGCCAGCAGTGTGGGACTAGATCCAGATACGCAGTATTTT. Residues: CASSVGLDPDTQYF. The V call is TRBV2, the J call TRBJ2-3; 8 bases agree with TRBD2. The CDR3 has 14 residues. Looked up from germline, CDR1 is SNHLY and CDR2 is FYNNEI. The V gene end was trimmed by 4 bases and the J gene end by 4 bases; junction bases not matched to a gene: 4.